This record concerns one TCR beta chain sequence. This sample was included in a study of T cells after yellow fever vaccination. This CDR3 is built from 14 residues. Trimming at V came to 0 bases and at J to 11 bases, leaving 10 bases not matched to a gene. The V gene's germline CDR1 is DFQATT and CDR2 SNEGSKA (reference sequence). Each CDR3 protein gets one entry after TCRdb re-called the 5' RACE reads with MiXCR. The table has some 560,000 distinct CDR3 sequences, roughly a fifth seen once. The sequence derives from a man between 25 and 39 years old who received the YFV17D yellow fever vaccine. The V and J genes are TRBV20-1 and TRBJ1-5, with 7 nucleotides matching TRBD1. The material sequenced was PBMCs, taken 15 days after the yellow fever booster vaccination. This CDR3 is CSARDPGVQGAQHF. Written as DNA, the CDR3 is TGCAGTGCTAGAGATCCCGGGGTCCAGGGGGCCCAGCATTTT.